The next 17 T cell receptor beta chains were all read from a single sample in a study of human T cells and chemical hapten exposure. Time point denoted: patch test 3, about 24 weeks after DPC sensitization. The treatment denotes: therapeutic diphenylcyclopropenone sensitization with weekly scalp DPC. One entry per CDR3 protein, called by TCRdb with MiXCR from the RACE reads. The repertoire consists of over 100,000 distinct CDR3 sequences, with around 10% occurring once and the leading ten covering under 2.5%. Specimen: whole blood, collected in connection with sensitization to the hapten diphenylcyclopropenone (DPC). Receptor source: a woman in her forties or fifties with alopecia areata. Some clones in this sample may be carry-over from other donors' samples.

This clonotype occurred a few times. The J gene is TRBJ1-5, the V gene TRBV7-2; TRBD1 might be the D (5 bases). Germline CDR1 and CDR2: SGHTA and FQGNSA. The V end lost 4 bases, the J end lost 0 bases, and 10 bases lay between the germline ends. The CDR3 contains 15 residues. CDR3 nucleotides: TGTGCCAGCAGCTGGGGCACGTATAGCAATCAGCCCCAGCATTTT. This codes for CASSWGTYSNQPQHF.

This clonotype was recorded a few times. The rearrangement uses TRBV6-2 or TRBV6-3 and TRBJ1-5; 9 bases agree with TRBD1. The CDR3 loop spans 14 amino acids. With V trimmed by 2 bases and J by 6 bases, 2 bases remained unmatched. Germline V gives CDR1 MNHEY, CDR2 SVGEGT. CDR3 sequence reads: CASSYGQGIQPQHF. CDR3 in DNA: TGTGCCAGCAGTTACGGACAGGGGATTCAGCCCCAGCATTTT.

The rearrangement links TRBV30 to TRBJ1-2; D is unresolved. CDR1 is GTSNPN, CDR2 SVGIG, per germline (reference sequence). The ends were cut back, 1 base at V and 3 bases at J, with 6 bases in the middle. This CDR3 contains 12 residues. The CDR3 sequence is CAWSDSDYGYTF. CDR3 sequence (DNA): TGTGCCTGGAGTGACAGTGACTATGGCTACACCTTC.

This clonotype was counted a few times. The chain has TRBV30 and TRBJ1-1; D remains unclear. Trimming took 0 bases from V and 9 from J, leaving 14 bases between them. The CDR3 spans 13 residues. Germline V gene sequence: CDR1 GTSNPN, CDR2 SVGIG (reference sequence). The CDR3 region is CAWSVLATVKAFF. DNA for the CDR3: TGTGCCTGGAGTGTACTGGCGACTGTTAAAGCTTTCTTT.

The chain recombines TRBV10-3 with TRBJ2-1; possibly TRBD2 for D (6 bases). This CDR3 has 15 amino acids. V was pared by 3 bases and J by 4 bases, with 13 bases between. The germline CDR1 and CDR2 sequences are ENHRY and SYGVKD. CDR3 sequence reads: CAISDDAGTYNEQFF. The CDR3 DNA follows: TGTGCCATCAGTGATGATGCGGGGACTTACAATGAGCAGTTCTTC.

This clonotype showed up just a few times. The rearrangement links TRBV19 to TRBJ2-3; D is ambiguous. The CDR3 has 17 residues. The V gene's germline CDR1 is LNHDA and CDR2 SQIVND (reference sequence). V dropped 0 bases and J dropped 0 bases, with 13 bases sitting between them. The CDR3 DNA reads TGTGCCAGTAGTATAGATCTCGACACGACTAGCACAGATACGCAGTATTTT. Translation: CASSIDLDTTSTDTQYF.

Here the CDR3 reads CASLRARGEKLFF. CDR3 nucleotide sequence: TGTGCCAGCCTCAGGGCCCGGGGTGAAAAACTGTTTTTT. This sequence joins TRBV28 and TRBJ1-4; the D gene is possibly TRBD1 (5 bases). The CDR3 is made up of 13 amino acids. V dropped 8 bases and J dropped 7 bases, with 14 bases sitting between them. CDR1 is MDHEN, CDR2 SYDVKM, per germline. Full variable domain (missing parts from reference TRBV28 and TRBJ1-4): DVKVTQSSRYLVKRTGEKVFLECVQDMDHENMFWYRQDPGLGLRLIYFSYDVKMKEKGDIPEGYSVSREKKERFSLILESASTNQTSMYLCASLRARGEKLFFGSGTQLSVL.

The V and J genes are TRBV20-1 and TRBJ2-7; 15 bases are a match to TRBD2. J gave up 9 bases and V 2 bases, and 8 bases lay outside the gene matches. The germline V gene has CDR1 DFQATT and CDR2 SNEGSKA (reference sequence). The CDR3 loop spans 15 amino acids. DNA for the CDR3: TGCAGTGCTAGACCCCCAGGGACTAGCGGGAGGTGGCAGTACTTC. Translation gives CSARPPGTSGRWQYF.

This clonotype was recorded a few times. V gene TRBV7-9 combines with J gene TRBJ2-7, with D possibly TRBD1 on 5 matching bases. Trimming cost V 1 base and J 2 bases, with 15 bases left between them. Germline V gives CDR1 SEHNR, CDR2 FQNEAQ (reference sequence). CDR3 size: 16 residues. For the CDR3, the DNA is TGTGCCAGCAGCTTAGTACCCGGACACCCCCCCTACGAGCAGTACTTC. This gives the protein CASSLVPGHPPYEQYF.

In its sample, this clonotype was seen many times. The chain has TRBV6-5 and TRBJ2-7, with 16 positions matching TRBD2. Germline-derived CDR1 and CDR2 are MNHEY and SVGAGI. V lost 6 bases to trimming and J lost 4 bases; unmatched junction nucleotides: 15. This CDR3 is built from 19 residues. CDR3 in amino acids: CASRGQGRGLAGGLYEQYF. The CDR3 nucleotides are TGTGCCAGCAGGGGACAGGGACGGGGACTAGCGGGAGGGCTGTACGAGCAGTACTTC.

The chain has TRBV12-3 or TRBV12-4 and TRBJ2-7; 10 nucleotides match TRBD2. Trimming removed 0 bases from V and 5 bases from J; junction bases left unmatched: 10. The CDR3 totals 17 residues. CDR3 sequence reads: CASSLARLSGGANEQYF. The CDR3 DNA follows: TGTGCCAGCAGTTTAGCGCGCCTGAGCGGGGGGGCTAACGAGCAGTACTTC.

In this sample, this clonotype turned up a few times. The CDR3 DNA is TGTGCCAGCAGCCAAAGAGGCTGGGGGACTGAAGCTTTCTTT. Its translation: CASSQRGWGTEAFF. V is TRBV14 and J is TRBJ1-1; D possibly corresponds to TRBD1 (5 bases). Germline assignment: CDR1 SGHDN and CDR2 FVKESK. Between the trimmed V and J ends, which lost 2 bases and 5 bases, there was a span of 12 bases. CDR3 length: 14 amino acids.

The sample holds a few counts of this clonotype. The chain is built from TRBV28 and TRBJ2-7, with TRBD1 matching over 10 bases. CDR1 MDHEN and CDR2 SYDVKM come from the germline V gene. The CDR3 consists of 14 residues. V lost 6 bases and J lost 5; bases outside the gene matches: 7. The chain's CDR3 is CASSRDRGSDEQYF. The CDR3 DNA reads as TGTGCCAGCAGCCGGGACAGGGGTTCCGACGAGCAGTACTTC.

This clonotype came up many times. The rearrangement uses TRBV10-2 and TRBJ2-1; 9 bases map to TRBD1. CDR3 length: 15 residues. Germline-derived CDR1 and CDR2 are WSHSY and SAAADI. With 6 bases clipped from V and 7 bases from J, the junction kept 10 bases outside the gene matches. CDR3 sequence reads: CASRPRDRAGNEQFF. In nucleotides, the CDR3 is TGCGCCAGCAGACCCCGGGACAGGGCTGGGAATGAGCAGTTCTTC.

This clonotype was seen only once. The J gene is TRBJ2-6, the V gene TRBV2, with 7 bases lining up with TRBD1. CDR3 length: 18 residues. Germline assignment: CDR1 SNHLY and CDR2 FYNNEI. V lost 3 bases, J lost 1 base, and 9 bases stayed unmatched. The CDR3 coding sequence is TGTGCCAGCAGTGATTTAGGGGCAGGGGGTTCTGGGGCCAACGTCCTGACTTTC. It yields the protein CASSDLGAGGSGANVLTF.

CDR3 loop: CSVEADLPYEQYF. CDR3 bases: TGCAGCGTTGAAGCAGACCTTCCCTACGAGCAGTACTTC. The chain uses TRBV29-1 and TRBJ2-7, with D hard to call. The CDR3 has 13 residues. Germline values: CDR1 SQVTM, CDR2 ANQGSEA. V lost 1 base to trimming and J lost 2 bases, with 9 bases between them.

There are many counts of this clonotype. The genes are TRBV13 and TRBJ2-7, with 10 bases that match TRBD1. The CDR3 spans 16 residues. Germline CDR1 is PRHDT and CDR2 is FYEKMQ (reference sequence). The V and J ends lost 6 bases and 5 bases, in that order; junction bases with no gene match: 13. The CDR3 loop reads CASSSNPGQGTNEQYF. The CDR3 DNA reads TGTGCCAGCAGTTCCAATCCGGGACAGGGGACTAACGAGCAGTACTTC.